This TCR beta chain originates from a study of OX40 agonist ivuxolimab in advanced cancers. Across the whole study: Partial response was recorded in three patients: one hepatocellular carcinoma and two cutaneous melanoma cases.

Sequenced by immunoSEQ multiplex PCR; TCRdb stores in-frame clones only, minus some. Among tens of thousands of clones, around 94% were seen once, and the ten largest hold 8% to 13%. Trimming took 2 bases from V and 1 from J, leaving 11 bases between them. Germline CDR1 PRHDT, CDR2 FYEKMQ (reference sequence). This CDR3 has 15 amino acids. A history of autoimmune disease or systemic immunosuppression excluded patients. The source is an adult with an advanced solid tumor such as melanoma, head and neck, liver or kidney cancer. The sequencing here drew on CD4+ or CD8+ T cells sorted from blood, taken in a trial of the OX40 agonist ivuxolimab. This chain links TRBV13 with TRBJ1-2; perhaps TRBD1 as D (6 bases). The CDR3 DNA reads as TGTGCCAGCAGCTTATCGGGGGCCCTTAACTATGGCTACACCTTC. It is translated as CASSLSGALNYGYTF. The full variable domain, its missing parts supplied by reference TRBV13 and TRBJ1-2, is AAGVIQSPRHLIKEKRETATLKCYPIPRHDTVYWYQQGPGQDPQFLISFYEKMQSDKGSIPDRFSAQQFSDYHSELNMSSLELGDSALYFCASSLSGALNYGYTFGSGTRLTVV.